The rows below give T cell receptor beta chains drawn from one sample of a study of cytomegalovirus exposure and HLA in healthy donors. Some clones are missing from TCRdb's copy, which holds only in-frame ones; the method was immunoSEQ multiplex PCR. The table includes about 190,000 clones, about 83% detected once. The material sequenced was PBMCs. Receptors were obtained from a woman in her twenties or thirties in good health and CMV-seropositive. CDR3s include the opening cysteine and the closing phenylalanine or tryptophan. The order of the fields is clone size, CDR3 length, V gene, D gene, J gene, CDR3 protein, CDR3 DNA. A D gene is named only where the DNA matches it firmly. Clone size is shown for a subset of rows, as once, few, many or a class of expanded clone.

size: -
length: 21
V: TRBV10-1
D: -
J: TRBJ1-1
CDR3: CASSERRQGGGYVGSNTEAFF
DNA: TGCGCCAGCAGTGAACGTCGGCAGGGTGGGGGGTATGTCGGGTCGAACACTGAAGCTTTCTTT

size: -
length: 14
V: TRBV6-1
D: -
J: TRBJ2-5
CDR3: CASSAWRGRETQYF
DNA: TGTGCCAGCAGCGCGTGGCGGGGGCGTGAGACCCAGTACTTC

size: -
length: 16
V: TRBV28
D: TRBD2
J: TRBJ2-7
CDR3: CASSRLAFGALDEQYF
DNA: TGTGCCAGCAGCCGACTAGCGTTCGGAGCGTTAGACGAGCAGTACTTC

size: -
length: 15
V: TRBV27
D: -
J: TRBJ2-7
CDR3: CASSRRWTAVPEQYF
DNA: TGTGCCAGCAGTCGAAGATGGACAGCCGTCCCGGAGCAGTACTTC

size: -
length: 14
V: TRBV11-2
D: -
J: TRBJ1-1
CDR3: CASSLVTANTEAFF
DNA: TGTGCCAGCAGCTTAGTCACTGCGAACACTGAAGCTTTCTTT

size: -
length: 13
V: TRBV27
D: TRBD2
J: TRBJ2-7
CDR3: CATKLAGGYEQYF
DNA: TGTGCCACAAAACTAGCGGGGGGATACGAGCAGTACTTC

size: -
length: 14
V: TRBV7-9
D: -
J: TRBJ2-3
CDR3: CASSHPPTTDTQYF
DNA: TGTGCCAGCAGCCATCCCCCTACCACAGATACGCAGTATTTT

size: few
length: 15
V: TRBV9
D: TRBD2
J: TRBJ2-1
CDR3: CASSPPPGGNNEQFF
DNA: TGTGCCAGCAGCCCCCCCCCGGGGGGGAACAATGAGCAGTTCTTC

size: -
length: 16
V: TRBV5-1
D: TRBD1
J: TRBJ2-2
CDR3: CASSLLPDRGTGELFF
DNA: TGCGCCAGCAGCTTGCTTCCCGACAGGGGCACCGGGGAGCTGTTTTTT

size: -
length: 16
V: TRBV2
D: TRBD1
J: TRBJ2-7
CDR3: CASRRRDRGIVGEQYF
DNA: TGTGCCAGCAGGAGGAGGGACAGGGGGATAGTGGGCGAGCAGTACTTC